A selection of T cell receptor beta chains follows, all from one sample in a study of blood T cell repertoires in COVID-19. The method was immunoSEQ multiplex PCR; TCRdb's version includes in-frame clones alone and lacks a portion of them. Of under 300,000 clones listed, about nine tenths are singletons. Sequenced input: peripheral blood. The source of these receptors is a man aged 30 to 39 with COVID-19, enrolled during active disease. CDR3s include the opening cysteine and the closing phenylalanine or tryptophan. The order of the fields is V gene, D gene, J gene, clone size, CDR3 DNA, CDR3 protein. The D gene is left open where the match is weak. Clone size appears in some rows only: once, few, many, or a class for an expanded clone.

v_gene: TRBV11-2; d_gene: -; j_gene: TRBJ2-4; abundance: -; CDR3nt: TGTGCCAGCAGCCTTGGGGAGAGGTCCAAAAACATTCAGTACTTC; CDR3aa: CASSLGERSKNIQYF
v_gene: TRBV18; d_gene: -; j_gene: TRBJ2-5; abundance: -; CDR3nt: TGTGCCAGCTCACCCCCCGCAGGGAAAGAGACCCAGTACTTC; CDR3aa: CASSPPAGKETQYF
v_gene: TRBV7-9; d_gene: TRBD1; j_gene: TRBJ1-2; abundance: -; CDR3nt: TGTGCCAGCAGCACACCCCCAGGACAGGGAAATTATAACTATGGCTACACCTTC; CDR3aa: CASSTPPGQGNYNYGYTF
v_gene: TRBV3-1/TRBV3-2; d_gene: -; j_gene: TRBJ1-2; abundance: -; CDR3nt: TGTGCCAGCAGCCAAGAGATTGGGCGTGGCTACACCTTC; CDR3aa: CASSQEIGRGYTF
v_gene: TRBV3-1/TRBV3-2; d_gene: TRBD1; j_gene: TRBJ2-3; abundance: -; CDR3nt: TGTGCCAGCAGCCAAGGCACAGGGGCAGATACGCAGTATTTT; CDR3aa: CASSQGTGADTQYF
v_gene: TRBV5-1; d_gene: -; j_gene: TRBJ1-5; abundance: -; CDR3nt: TGCGCCAGCAGCTTGGGTGGGGAGAATCAGCCCCAGCATTTT; CDR3aa: CASSLGGENQPQHF
v_gene: TRBV5-1; d_gene: -; j_gene: TRBJ1-1; abundance: -; CDR3nt: TGCGCCAGCAGCCCCCGGGGCAGGGGAACTGAAGCTTTCTTT; CDR3aa: CASSPRGRGTEAFF
v_gene: TRBV5-1; d_gene: TRBD1; j_gene: TRBJ1-5; abundance: -; CDR3nt: TGCGCCAGCAGCCCGCGGACAGGGGAACAGCCCCAGCATTTT; CDR3aa: CASSPRTGEQPQHF
v_gene: TRBV11-2; d_gene: TRBD2; j_gene: TRBJ2-7; abundance: -; CDR3nt: TGTGCCAGCAGCCATAGCGGGACTAGTGGGGCTTACGAGCAGTACTTC; CDR3aa: CASSHSGTSGAYEQYF
v_gene: TRBV28; d_gene: TRBD1; j_gene: TRBJ1-5; abundance: -; CDR3nt: TGTGCCAGCAGTCTACAGGGGGGAAGAAATCAGCCCCAGCATTTT; CDR3aa: CASSLQGGRNQPQHF
v_gene: TRBV12-5; d_gene: TRBD1; j_gene: TRBJ1-1; abundance: -; CDR3nt: TGTGCTAGTGCCCCCGGGACAGGGTCTGGAACTGAAGCTTTCTTT; CDR3aa: CASAPGTGSGTEAFF
v_gene: TRBV14; d_gene: -; j_gene: TRBJ1-6; abundance: -; CDR3nt: TGTGCCAGCAGCCAAGCTTTGGGAGGGGTGAATTCACCCCTCCACTTT; CDR3aa: CASSQALGGVNSPLHF
v_gene: TRBV11-2; d_gene: TRBD1; j_gene: TRBJ1-1; abundance: -; CDR3nt: TGTGCCAGCAGCCCATATAGTGGGACAGGGGTAGACACTGAAGCTTTCTTT; CDR3aa: CASSPYSGTGVDTEAFF
v_gene: TRBV4-2; d_gene: TRBD1; j_gene: TRBJ1-6; abundance: few; CDR3nt: TGTGCCAGCAGCCAAAACGACAGGGGCCCCTATAATTCACCCCTCCACTTT; CDR3aa: CASSQNDRGPYNSPLHF
v_gene: TRBV2; d_gene: TRBD2; j_gene: TRBJ2-5; abundance: -; CDR3nt: TGTGCCAGCCGAGGACTAGCGGGGGTAGAGACCCAGTACTTC; CDR3aa: CASRGLAGVETQYF
v_gene: TRBV3-1/TRBV3-2; d_gene: -; j_gene: TRBJ2-7; abundance: -; CDR3nt: TGTGCCAGCAGCCAAGAGTCTCGGAGCTCCTACGAGCAGTACTTC; CDR3aa: CASSQESRSSYEQYF
v_gene: TRBV18; d_gene: TRBD1; j_gene: TRBJ1-6; abundance: -; CDR3nt: TGTGCCAGCTCACCCTCCGGGACAGGGGATTCACCCCTCCACTTT; CDR3aa: CASSPSGTGDSPLHF